This is a list of T cell receptor beta chains from one sample in a study of T cell repertoires in cytomegalovirus infection. Their antigens are not known. From the reads, TCRdb called clonotypes with MiXCR, one entry per CDR3 protein. The sample shows about 920,000 distinct CDR3 sequences, roughly 30% of them seen only once. This material consisted of cultured CD8+ T cells from PBMCs, taken from culture after CMV antigen stimulation. The receptor source for this set is a human donor in good health (CMV status not recorded). Some clones in this sample may be carry-over from other donors' samples. CDR3s include the opening cysteine and the closing phenylalanine or tryptophan. Each record gives: D gene, V gene, clone size, J gene, CDR3 protein, CDR3 DNA. A D gene is named only where the DNA matches it firmly. Expanded clones get a size class; other rows say once, few or many, or leave the size out.

NA	TRBV19	NA	TRBJ1-5	CASSIEGVSNQPQHF	TGTGCCAGTAGTATAGAGGGAGTTAGCAATCAGCCCCAGCATTTT
TRBD1	TRBV7-9	many	TRBJ1-1	CASTAGGTEAFF	TGTGCCAGCACCGCAGGGGGGACTGAAGCTTTCTTT
NA	TRBV5-1	NA	TRBJ2-2	CASRGDKSTGELFF	TGCGCCAGCCGGGGGGACAAGAGCACCGGGGAGCTGTTTTTT
NA	TRBV7-2	many	TRBJ1-6	CASSSGGRSNSPLHF	TGTGCCAGCAGCTCGGGCGGGCGGTCTAATTCACCCCTCCACTTT
NA	TRBV4-2	NA	TRBJ2-7	CASSQDPGGAYEQYF	TGTGCCAGCAGCCAAGATCCCGGGGGAGCCTACGAGCAGTACTTC
NA	TRBV12-3/TRBV12-4	NA	TRBJ2-5	CASSFVLAPQETQYF	TGTGCCAGCAGTTTCGTGCTAGCGCCTCAAGAGACCCAGTACTTC
NA	TRBV28	few	TRBJ2-1	CASRRLGIVYNEQFF	TGTGCCAGCAGACGACTGGGTATAGTGTACAATGAGCAGTTCTTC
TRBD2	TRBV12-5	few	TRBJ2-1	CASGPDGTSGVGGDEQFF	TGTGCTAGTGGCCCTGACGGGACTAGCGGGGTGGGAGGGGATGAGCAGTTCTTC
NA	TRBV29-1	NA	TRBJ2-2	CSVEERKRTAGELFF	TGCAGCGTTGAAGAACGAAAACGGACAGCCGGGGAGCTGTTTTTT
NA	TRBV4-1	few	TRBJ2-4	CASSQMGGAKNIQYF	TGCGCCAGCAGCCAGATGGGGGGAGCCAAAAACATTCAGTACTTC
TRBD2	TRBV23-1	few	TRBJ2-3	CASSQSGTSYTDTQYF	TGCGCCAGCAGTCAGTCCGGGACTAGTTATACAGATACGCAGTATTTT
NA	TRBV7-9	NA	TRBJ2-7	CASSNWTGRDEQYF	TGTGCCAGCAGCAACTGGACAGGGAGGGACGAGCAGTACTTC
NA	TRBV9	NA	TRBJ2-5	CASSVATVVQETQYF	TGTGCCAGCAGCGTAGCTACGGTGGTTCAAGAGACCCAGTACTTC
TRBD1	TRBV5-1	once	TRBJ2-2	CASSLASTGVMSTNTGELFF	TGCGCCAGCAGCTTGGCCTCGACAGGGGTTATGAGTACGAACACCGGGGAGCTGTTTTTT
NA	TRBV6-1	NA	TRBJ2-2	CASSGWGPPADTGELFF	TGTGCCAGCAGTGGCTGGGGGCCCCCGGCGGACACCGGGGAGCTGTTTTTT
NA	TRBV15	few	TRBJ1-5	CATSRDEGYQPQHF	TGTGCCACCAGCAGAGATGAAGGGTATCAGCCCCAGCATTTT
TRBD1	TRBV25-1	NA	TRBJ1-5	CASSGGGGTGNQPQHF	TGTGCCAGCAGTGGGGGGGGAGGGACAGGGAATCAGCCCCAGCATTTT
NA	TRBV7-9	NA	TRBJ2-5	CASSLTSSGRETQYF	TGTGCCAGCAGCTTGACCTCGTCGGGGAGAGAGACCCAGTACTTC
NA	TRBV7-9	NA	TRBJ1-2	CASSSEGFRFRNYGYTF	TGTGCCAGCAGCTCGGAGGGGTTTCGGTTCCGGAACTATGGCTACACCTTC
TRBD1	TRBV20-1	few	TRBJ2-2	CSARALQGENTGELFF	TGCAGTGCTAGGGCCCTGCAGGGGGAGAACACCGGGGAGCTGTTTTTT
TRBD1	TRBV7-9	NA	TRBJ1-6	CATRTGGPKSPLHF	TGTGCCACCAGGACAGGTGGTCCCAAGTCACCCCTCCACTTT
NA	TRBV4-1	NA	TRBJ2-7	CASSQGTVSSYEQYF	TGCGCCAGCAGCCAAGGGACAGTCTCCTCCTACGAGCAGTACTTC
NA	TRBV4-2	NA	TRBJ2-1	CASSQDGVVFPNEQFF	TGTGCCAGCAGCCAAGATGGGGTAGTCTTCCCCAATGAGCAGTTCTTC
NA	TRBV20-1	NA	TRBJ1-1	CSTLTPGATEAFF	TGCAGTACTCTTACCCCAGGGGCCACTGAAGCTTTCTTT
NA	TRBV6-2/TRBV6-3	NA	TRBJ1-3	CASSRLRESGNTIYF	TGTGCCAGCAGTCGACTACGGGAATCTGGAAACACCATATATTTT
TRBD1	TRBV18	NA	TRBJ1-2	CASSPNRGLYYGYTF	TGTGCCAGCTCACCAAACAGGGGGCTGTACTATGGCTACACCTTC
NA	TRBV6-6	NA	TRBJ1-1	CASSYISRGDTEAFF	TGTGCCAGCAGTTACATAAGTCGGGGCGACACTGAAGCTTTCTTT
NA	TRBV27	many	TRBJ1-5	CASRRGSQPQHF	TGTGCCAGTAGAAGGGGCAGTCAGCCCCAGCATTTT
NA	TRBV2	few	TRBJ1-2	CASRNYLRGYTF	TGTGCCAGCAGAAATTACCTACGTGGCTACACCTTC
NA	TRBV5-1	NA	TRBJ1-1	CASSGAGRKGSTEAFF	TGCGCCAGCAGCGGGGCAGGCCGGAAGGGAAGCACTGAAGCTTTCTTT
NA	TRBV6-6	few	TRBJ1-2	CASSYGSMSGYTF	TGTGCCAGCAGTTACGGGTCGATGAGTGGCTACACCTTC
TRBD2	TRBV28	few	TRBJ2-2	CASSWSSGGQDTGELFF	TGTGCCAGCAGTTGGTCTAGCGGGGGGCAGGACACCGGGGAGCTGTTTTTT
TRBD1	TRBV6-2/TRBV6-3	few	TRBJ2-2	CASSLHGTANTGELFF	TGTGCCAGCAGCCTACACGGGACAGCGAACACCGGGGAGCTGTTTTTT